This TCR beta chain was profiled in a study of blood T cell repertoires in COVID-19. At the level of the study: The analysed material was cDNA or gDNA that came from T cells, B-cell-depleted T cells, or PBMCs.

Enrollees, about 18 to 89 years old, lived in 25 or so US areas. The junction had 7 bases not matched to a gene; V was cut back by 5 bases and J by 7 bases. The CDR3 contains 14 residues. CDR1 and CDR2 (germline): MNHEY, SMNVEV (reference sequence). Authors' processing steps: Quantification of nucleated cells was approximated via reference gene primer amplification. The assay was immunoSEQ multiplex PCR, and TCRdb's table has in-frame clones only and misses some. That table furnishes V, J and clone size, whereas the DNA furnished D and trimming. The sample consists of roughly 300,000 clones, 80% to 90% of them appearing once.

The chain is built from TRBV27 and TRBJ2-1; 8 bases map to TRBD2. The sequencing sample was made of PBMCs or T cells enriched from blood (not recorded which). The sequence was collected from a middle-aged woman with acute COVID-19. The chain's CDR3 is CASSLSGSVNEQFF. DNA for the CDR3: TGTGCCAGCAGTCTAAGCGGGAGTGTTAATGAGCAGTTCTTC.